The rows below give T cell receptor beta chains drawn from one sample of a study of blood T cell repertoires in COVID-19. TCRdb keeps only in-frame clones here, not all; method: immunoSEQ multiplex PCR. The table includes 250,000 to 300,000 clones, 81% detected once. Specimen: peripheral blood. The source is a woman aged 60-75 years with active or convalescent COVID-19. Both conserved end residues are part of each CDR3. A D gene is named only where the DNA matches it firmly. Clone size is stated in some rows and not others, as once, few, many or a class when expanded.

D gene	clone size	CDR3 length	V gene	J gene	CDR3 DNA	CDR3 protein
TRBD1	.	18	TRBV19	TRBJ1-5	TGTGCCAGTAGTATAGATTCGGTAGGGTGGGGACAGGGCTGGCCCCAGCATTTT	CASSIDSVGWGQGWPQHF
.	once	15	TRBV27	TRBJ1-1	TGTGCCAGCAGTTTATCTGAGGTCTTTCACACTGAAGCTTTCTTT	CASSLSEVFHTEAFF
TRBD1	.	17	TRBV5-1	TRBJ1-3	TGCGCCAGCAGCTCGCCGGGGACAGGCCGCTCTGGAAACACCATATATTTT	CASSSPGTGRSGNTIYF
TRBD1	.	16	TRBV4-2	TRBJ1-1	TGTGCCAGCAGCCCTCGCCATACAGGGGTCGAAACTGAAGCTTTCTTT	CASSPRHTGVETEAFF
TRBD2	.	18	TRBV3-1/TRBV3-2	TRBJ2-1	TGTGCCAGCAGCCAAGATCCCACTAGCGGGGGGCCCAGCGATGAGCAGTTCTTC	CASSQDPTSGGPSDEQFF
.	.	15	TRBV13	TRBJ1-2	TGTGCCAGCAGCAAGCCGGAAGGGGCTAACTATGGCTACACCTTC	CASSKPEGANYGYTF
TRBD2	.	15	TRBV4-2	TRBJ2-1	TGTGCCAGCAGCCAAGCGGCAGCGGGGGGGTATGAGCAGTTCTTC	CASSQAAAGGYEQFF
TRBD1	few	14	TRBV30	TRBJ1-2	TGTGCCTGGAGTGGGACAGGATTCGTCTATGGCTACACCTTC	CAWSGTGFVYGYTF
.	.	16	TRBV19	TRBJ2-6	TGTGCCAGTGGCCAAGACAGGACCTCTGGGGCCAACGTCCTGACTTTC	CASGQDRTSGANVLTF
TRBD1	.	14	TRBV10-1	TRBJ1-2	TGCGCCAGCAGCCCGACAGGGGATGCCTATGGCTACACCTTC	CASSPTGDAYGYTF
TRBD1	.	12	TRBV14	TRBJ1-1	TGTGCCAGCAGGTTACAGGGGGCCAGAGCTTTCTTT	CASRLQGARAFF
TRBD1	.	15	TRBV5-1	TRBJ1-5	TGCGCCAGCAGCTGGACAGGGGGTGAGGGTCAGCCCCAGCATTTT	CASSWTGGEGQPQHF
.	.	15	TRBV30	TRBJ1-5	TGTGCCTGGAGTGGGTATCAGGGAAGCAATCAGCCCCAGCATTTT	CAWSGYQGSNQPQHF
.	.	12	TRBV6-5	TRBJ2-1	TGTGCCAGCAAAGCGCCCTACAATGAGCAGTTCTTC	CASKAPYNEQFF
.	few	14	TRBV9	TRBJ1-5	TGTGCCAGCAGCGTAGATGGGGGGGCTCAGCCCCAGCATTTT	CASSVDGGAQPQHF
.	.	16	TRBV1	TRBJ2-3	TGCACCAGCAGCCAAGAGAAGGGACTATGCACAGATACGCAGTATTTT	CTSSQEKGLCTDTQYF